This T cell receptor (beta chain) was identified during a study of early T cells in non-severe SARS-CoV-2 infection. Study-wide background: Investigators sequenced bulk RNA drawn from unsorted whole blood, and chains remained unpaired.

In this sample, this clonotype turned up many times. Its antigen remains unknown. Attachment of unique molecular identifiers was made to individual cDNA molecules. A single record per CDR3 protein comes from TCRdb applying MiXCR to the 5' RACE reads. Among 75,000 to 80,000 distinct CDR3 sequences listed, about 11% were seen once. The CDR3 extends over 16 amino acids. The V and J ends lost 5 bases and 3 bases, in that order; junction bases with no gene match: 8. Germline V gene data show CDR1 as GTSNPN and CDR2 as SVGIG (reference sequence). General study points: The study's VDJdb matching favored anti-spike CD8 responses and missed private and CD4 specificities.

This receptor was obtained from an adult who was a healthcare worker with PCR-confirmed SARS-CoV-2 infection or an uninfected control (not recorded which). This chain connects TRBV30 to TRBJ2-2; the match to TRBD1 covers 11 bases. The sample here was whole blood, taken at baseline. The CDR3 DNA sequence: TGTGCCTGGCGCGACCGGGACAGGGGGGACACCGGGGAGCTGTTTTTT. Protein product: CAWRDRDRGDTGELFF.